This T cell receptor beta chain originates from a study of blood T cell repertoires in COVID-19. Profiling relied on immunoSEQ multiplex PCR, and the TCRdb table lists in-frame clones only, not all of them. In the table there are more than 95,000 clones, approximately 88% of which are singletons. The sample taken for sequencing was peripheral blood. The TCR was taken from a human donor in a cohort sampled during active COVID-19.

The CDR3, as DNA: TGTGCCAGCAGTTACTCGGGACAGGGACCCTACGAGCAGTACTTC. As protein: CASSYSGQGPYEQYF. The chain carries TRBV6-2 or TRBV6-3 and TRBJ2-7, with 9 nucleotides matching TRBD1. J lost 2 bases, V lost 0 bases, and 2 bases had no gene match. The CDR3 length is 15 residues. Germline lookup yields CDR1 MNHEY and CDR2 SVGEGT.